This T cell receptor beta chain was sequenced in a study of CD8 T cells in Susac syndrome. Study conclusions and caveats: As acknowledged by the study, its TCR sequencing and HLA analysis included a relatively small number of individuals.

The germline CDR1 and CDR2 sequences are DFQATT and SNEGSKA (reference sequence). After removal of 5 bases from V and 3 bases from J, the junction contained 6 bases not matched to a gene. The CDR3 extends over 15 amino acids. Roughly 0.45 to 1 ug RNA was reverse transcribed with random hexamers. Amplification of TCR beta CDR3 by immunoSEQ multiplex PCR spanned 54 Vbeta and 13 Jbeta. TCRdb processed the immunoSEQ multiplex PCR reads anew with MiXCR; each CDR3 protein has one entry. The sample carries roughly 180,000 distinct CDR3 sequences, about 93% recorded once. This clonotype appeared once. Its antigen is currently unknown.

This clonotype was sampled from a human donor with Susac syndrome. The sample comprised CD4+ T cells from PBMCs. The chain links TRBV20-1 to TRBJ2-5; 13 positions match TRBD2. The CDR3 protein is CSALGLAGVKETQYF. CDR3 bases: TGCAGTGCTCTAGGACTAGCGGGAGTAAAAGAGACCCAGTACTTC.